The 18 T cell receptor beta chains below come from one sample, sequenced in a study of blood T cell repertoires in COVID-19. Sequencing was performed with immunoSEQ multiplex PCR; in TCRdb, only in-frame clones are kept and a portion is missing. The sample records around 25,000 clones, approximately 87% being singletons. What was sequenced was peripheral blood. The receptors come from a human donor with active COVID-19. The donor label of this sample is uncertain.

The gene calls are TRBV13 and TRBJ1-1, with a weak D call TRBD1 (5 bases). Per the germline V gene, CDR1 is PRHDT and CDR2 is FYEKMQ (reference sequence). The length of the CDR3 is 14 residues. V gave up 0 bases and J gave up 3 bases, with 8 bases separating them. CDR3 nucleotides: TGTGCCAGCAGCTTAGGGGGAGGGGACACTGAAGCTTTCTTT. Residues: CASSLGGGDTEAFF.

J is TRBJ2-2 and V is TRBV7-9; 8 nucleotides line up with TRBD2. Germline CDR1 and CDR2: SEHNR and FQNEAQ (reference sequence). After removal of 6 bases from V and 0 bases from J, the junction contained 0 bases not matched to a gene. This CDR3 spans 14 amino acids. In nucleotides, the CDR3 is TGTGCCAGCAGAGCGGGGGCGAACACCGGGGAGCTGTTTTTT. Encoded protein: CASRAGANTGELFF.

V is TRBV2 and J is TRBJ2-1; tentative D call: TRBD2 (6 bases). Per the germline V gene, CDR1 is SNHLY and CDR2 is FYNNEI. V was trimmed by 7 bases and J by 1 base, leaving 8 bases between them. The CDR3 is 13 residues long. The DNA for the CDR3 is TGTGCCAGCATGGGGGGTTCCTACAATGAGCAGTTCTTC. Its protein is CASMGGSYNEQFF. The full variable domain, with the rest looked up from reference TRBV2 and TRBJ2-1, is EPEVTQTPSHQVTQMGQEVILRCVPISNHLYFYWYRQILGQKVEFLVSFYNNEISEKSEIFDDQFSVERPDGSNFTLKIRSTKLEDSAMYFCASMGGSYNEQFFGPGTRLTVL.

The CDR3 is CATSRGQGHSGNTIYF. Here the CDR3 DNA reads TGTGCCACCAGCAGAGGGCAGGGGCACTCTGGAAACACCATATATTTT. This chain connects TRBV15 to TRBJ1-3; D perhaps matches TRBD1 (6 bases). The CDR3 runs 16 residues. V lost 1 base to trimming and J lost 0 bases, with 10 bases between them. Germline V gene data show CDR1 as LNHNV and CDR2 as YYDKDF (reference sequence).

The chain uses TRBV9 and TRBJ2-3, with 9 nucleotides matching TRBD2. The CDR3 sequence is 17 residues long. Trimming cost V 0 bases and J 0 bases; bases outside gene matches: 5. Germline lookup yields CDR1 SGDLS and CDR2 YYNGEE. The DNA for the CDR3 is TGTGCCAGCAGCGTAGGGGGACTAGCCTTTAGCACAGATACGCAGTATTTT. It codes for CASSVGGLAFSTDTQYF. Looking up the rest from reference TRBV9 and TRBJ2-3 gives the full variable domain: DSGVTQTPKHLITATGQRVTLRCSPRSGDLSVYWYQQSLDQGLQFLIQYYNGEERAKGNILERFSAQQFPDLHSELNLSSLELGDSALYFCASSVGGLAFSTDTQYFGPGTRLTVL.

The chain combines TRBV7-3 with TRBJ1-2; 7 bases match TRBD1. Germline V gene sequence: CDR1 SGHTA, CDR2 FQGTGA. The CDR3 is 12 residues long. J was trimmed by 9 bases and V by 5 bases; bases with no gene match: 6. This CDR3 reads CASSRQQGSYTF. In DNA form, the CDR3 reads TGTGCCAGCAGCAGACAACAGGGGAGCTACACCTTC.

This chain links TRBV19 with TRBJ2-7; TRBD2 matches 12 bases. Germline lookup yields CDR1 LNHDA and CDR2 SQIVND (reference sequence). V shed 5 bases, J shed 3 bases, and the junction held 17 bases outside the gene matches. The CDR3 is 19 amino acids. For the CDR3, the DNA is TGTGCCAGTAGTCCAACGCCTAGCGGGAGGGCTTTTCGTGGCTACGAGCAGTACTTC. Amino acids: CASSPTPSGRAFRGYEQYF.

This clone was recorded only once. The chain uses TRBV11-2 and TRBJ2-3; D may be TRBD1 (5 bases). Germline assignment: CDR1 SGHAT and CDR2 FQNNGV. There are 13 residues in the CDR3. V shed 8 bases and J shed 6 bases, with 15 bases lying between them. The CDR3 DNA reads as TGTGCCAGCCACGGACACGGTACGGATACGCAGTATTTT. This translates into CASHGHGTDTQYF.

The chain uses TRBV29-1 and TRBJ1-2; 7 bases line up with TRBD1. Trimming removed 2 bases from V and 6 bases from J; junction bases left unmatched: 0. The CDR3 spans 11 residues. CDR1 and CDR2 from the germline V gene are SQVTM and ANQGSEA. This CDR3 is CSVETGDGYTF. DNA for the CDR3: TGCAGCGTTGAAACAGGGGATGGCTACACCTTC.

This rearrangement joins TRBV7-8 to TRBJ2-1; weak D call: TRBD2 (5 bases). CDR3 length: 12 amino acids. V lost 8 bases and J 6 bases, leaving 11 bases between the germline ends. Germline V CDR1 and CDR2: SGHVS, FQNEAQ. The CDR3 sequence: CASRSTSNEQFF. In DNA form, the CDR3 reads TGTGCCAGCCGATCTACTAGCAATGAGCAGTTCTTC. Full variable domain (rest looked up from reference TRBV7-8 and TRBJ2-1): GAGVSQSPRYKVAKRGQDVALRCDPISGHVSLFWYQQALGQGPEFLTYFQNEAQLDKSGLPSDRFFAERPEGSVSTLKIQRTQQEDSAVYLCASRSTSNEQFFGPGTRLTVL.

The chain couples TRBV24-1 to TRBJ2-3; maybe TRBD1 (6 bases). V lost 4 bases, J lost 4 bases, and 14 bases lay in between. Per germline, CDR1 KGHDR and CDR2 SFDVKD. The CDR3 length is 15 residues. The CDR3 nucleotides read TGTGCCACCAGTGACCCCAGACAGGACCCAGATACGCAGTATTTT. Translated, it gives CATSDPRQDPDTQYF.

This CDR3 reads CASLTGPETGLAHYNEQFF. CDR3 coding DNA: TGTGCCAGCTTGACCGGGCCCGAGACCGGACTAGCGCACTACAATGAGCAGTTCTTC. The genes are TRBV6-4 and TRBJ2-1; 9 positions match TRBD2. Losses at the gene ends were 8 bases for V and 3 bases for J; bases not matched to a gene: 20. From germline, CDR1 is MRHNA and CDR2 SNTAGT. The CDR3 sequence is 19 residues long.

The rearrangement uses TRBV7-3 and TRBJ2-3; D is unresolved. The CDR3 is 13 amino acids. Trimming pared 8 bases from V and 6 bases from J, leaving 15 bases between. Looked up from germline, CDR1 is SGHTA and CDR2 is FQGTGA. In DNA form, the CDR3 reads TGTGCCAGCTCGGCCCCAGCTAGGGATACGCAGTATTTT. Translation: CASSAPARDTQYF.

This clone was observed a few times. The genes are TRBV29-1 and TRBJ2-4; 7 positions match TRBD1. This CDR3 spans 15 amino acids. Losses at the gene ends were 4 bases for V and 0 bases for J; bases not matched to a gene: 6. Germline assignment: CDR1 SQVTM and CDR2 ANQGSEA. The CDR3 is CSVGQGVLAKNIQYF. The CDR3 DNA sequence: TGCAGCGTTGGGCAGGGGGTTTTAGCCAAAAACATTCAGTACTTC.

This sequence joins TRBV13 and TRBJ2-3, with 8 bases fitting TRBD2. With 2 bases clipped from V and 1 base from J, the junction kept 8 bases outside the gene matches. The germline gives CDR1 PRHDT, CDR2 FYEKMQ (reference sequence). The CDR3 runs 17 residues. For the CDR3, the DNA is TGTGCCAGCAGCTTAACTGTAGCGGGGCCGGGCACAGATACGCAGTATTTT. This encodes CASSLTVAGPGTDTQYF. Based on the CDR3 plus reference TRBV13 and TRBJ2-3, the full variable domain is AAGVIQSPRHLIKEKRETATLKCYPIPRHDTVYWYQQGPGQDPQFLISFYEKMQSDKGSIPDRFSAQQFSDYHSELNMSSLELGDSALYFCASSLTVAGPGTDTQYFGPGTRLTVL.

CDR3 DNA: TGTGCCAGTAGTCTCACAGGCGTGCAAGAGACCCAGTACTTC. Its translation: CASSLTGVQETQYF. V gene TRBV19 combines with J gene TRBJ2-5; D might be TRBD1 (5 bases). This CDR3 has 14 amino acids. Trimming took 5 bases from V and 2 from J, leaving 12 bases between them. The germline gives CDR1 LNHDA, CDR2 SQIVND (reference sequence).

This sequence joins TRBV7-2 and TRBJ1-2, with TRBD1 matching over 11 bases. The germline V gene encodes CDR1 SGHTA and CDR2 FQGNSA. With V trimmed by 5 bases and J by 8 bases, 10 bases remained unmatched. The CDR3 runs 15 residues. CDR3 sequence reads: CASSPGGQGVGGYTF. CDR3 DNA sequence: TGTGCCAGCAGCCCTGGGGGACAGGGGGTGGGAGGCTACACCTTC.

J is TRBJ2-7 and V is TRBV27; the match to TRBD2 covers 7 bases. V gave up 6 bases and J gave up 4 bases; unmatched junction bases: 12. The length of the CDR3 is 15 residues. Germline V gene sequence: CDR1 MNHEY, CDR2 SMNVEV (reference sequence). DNA for the CDR3: TGTGCCAGCAGCGAGGTGGGAGGGCCGGTTTACGAGCAGTACTTC. This sequence encodes CASSEVGGPVYEQYF.